This record concerns one TCR beta chain sequence. Clones were read by immunoSEQ multiplex PCR, and TCRdb kept only the in-frame ones, dropping some. The sample carries about 120,000 clones, 90% recorded once. The data are from a study of T cell clones after liver transplantation. Study in general: Timepoints were pre-transplant, pre-withdrawal, and after withdrawal was completed or failed.

In germline, CDR1 is SGHTA, CDR2 FQGNSA. V dropped 5 bases and J dropped 1; count of bases not matched to a gene: 6. This CDR3 comprises 15 residues. The chain has TRBV7-2 and TRBJ2-5; 8 bases align to TRBD1. The sequence derives from a human patient who received a liver transplant. Some T cells may be provided by the graft donor. Sequencing was performed on CD4+ T cells from blood, taken 12 months after liver transplant. The DNA for the CDR3 is TGTGCCAGCAGCCTGACAGGGGCCTTCCAAGAGACCCAGTACTTC. This sequence encodes CASSLTGAFQETQYF.